The clone carrying this TCR beta chain was detected a few times. No antigen is known for it. The entry originates in a study of CD8+ T cells in alopecia areata. Whole-study findings and limits: Clonality in lesional scalp, especially alopecia totalis/universalis, exceeded that of normal scalp. It was less clear whether patients shared TCRs than it was in mice, possibly because of HLA.

RNA extraction was followed by reverse transcription into cDNA, which acted as the sequencing template. Produced via immunoSEQ multiplex PCR; TCRdb's table is partial and in-frame only. The sample yields roughly 64,000 clones, about 40% seen once. This CDR3 is built from 14 residues. Trimming pared 5 bases from V and 8 bases from J, leaving 16 bases between. Germline V gene data show CDR1 as SEHNR and CDR2 as FQNEAQ (reference sequence). Sorting from PBMCs produced CD4+ and CD8+ T cells. The source is a human donor with alopecia areata. V is TRBV7-9 and J is TRBJ2-1; D may be TRBD1 (7 bases). Sequencing was done on a sample of NKG2D-low CD8+ T cells sorted from blood. CDR3 sequence reads: CASSAPGGLDEQFF. The CDR3 DNA sequence: TGTGCCAGCAGCGCCCCAGGGGGGTTGGATGAGCAGTTCTTC.